This T cell receptor beta chain was sequenced during a study of blood T cell repertoires in COVID-19. Study as a whole: Researchers got acute and convalescent COVID-19 samples from the United States, Italy and Spain. Sources were T cells, B-cell-depleted T cells, or PBMCs; the material itself was cDNA or gDNA.

Per the authors' pipeline: Amplification of reference gene primers provided the estimated nucleated cell counts. Some clones are missing from TCRdb's copy, which holds only in-frame ones; the method was immunoSEQ multiplex PCR. Clone size and V and J calls were adopted from that table, with D and trimming inferred from the DNA. The repertoire includes approximately 270,000 clones, roughly 84% of them detected once, and about 0.9% sits in the top ten. The CDR3 is 13 residues long. V shed 3 bases and J shed 0 bases, with 6 bases lying between them. CDR1 is SGDLS, CDR2 YYNGEE, per germline. Followed over time, Seattle patients had been enrolled while infection was active.

The rearrangement joins TRBV9 to TRBJ1-1; D call uncertain. Material: peripheral blood. This receptor was taken from a human donor with COVID-19, enrolled during active disease. The donor label of this sample is uncertain. CDR3 nucleotides: TGTGCCAGCAGCGAAGCTTTGAACACTGAAGCTTTCTTT. It translates to CASSEALNTEAFF.